This T cell receptor beta chain emerged from a study of CD8 T cells in ankylosing spondylitis. Study results and limitations: What seemed typical of ankylosing spondylitis blood was a TCR beta motif built from roughly eight highly homologous variants. Peripheral blood held disease-linked clones only at relatively low frequency, and these were CD8+. In synovial fluid and blood from reactive arthritis, some motif variants were previously reported.

This CDR3 region has 15 residues. V lost 1 base to trimming and J lost 1 base; unmatched junction nucleotides: 3. CDR1 and CDR2 (germline): DFQATT, SNEGSKA (reference sequence). A note on this clonotype: Antigen specificity is unknown.

TCRdb analysed the 5' RACE reads with MiXCR anew, one entry per CDR3 protein. The data contain approximately 350,000 distinct CDR3 sequences, 20% to 25% of them singletons. This receptor was identified in a male donor with ankylosing spondylitis or in good health (not recorded which). Sequencing input: blood, either unsorted or a sorted T cell fraction (not recorded which). V usage is TRBV20-1 and J usage is TRBJ2-2, with 7 bases aligning to TRBD1. CDR3 in DNA: TGCAGTGCTAGAGGACAGGGCGGGAACACCGGGGAGCTGTTTTTT. This codes for CSARGQGGNTGELFF.